These 31 T cell receptor beta chains were all obtained from the same sample, sequenced in a study of PD-L1 blockade in urothelial cancer. Time point in this sample: pretreatment peripheral blood. Data came from immunoSEQ multiplex PCR; TCRdb stores just in-frame clones and leaves some out. The sample carries 98,000 or so clones, nearly 90% recorded once. The specimen was PBMCs, collected around atezolizumab (anti-PD-L1) treatment. The receptors come from a man in his 60s with urothelial cancer.

This chain links TRBV19 with TRBJ1-2; D not certain. This CDR3 spans 14 amino acids. The germline CDR1 and CDR2 sequences are LNHDA and SQIVND (reference sequence). V was shortened by 6 bases and J by 2 bases, with 13 bases between the two germline ends. DNA of the CDR3: TGTGCCAGTAGATTGCCGGGTCGGAACTATGGCTACACCTTC. It specifies CASRLPGRNYGYTF.

The chain links TRBV21-1 to TRBJ2-3; the D call TRBD2 from the table was never checked on the DNA. TRBV21-1 is given as a pseudogene. The CDR3 contains 20 residues. CDR3 sequence reads: CASSPIPGTSGSSGTDTQYF. The CDR3 coding sequence is TGTGCCAGCAGCCCCATCCCCGGGACTAGCGGGAGCAGTGGCACAGATACGCAGTATTTT.

The CDR3 DNA reads TGTGCCTGGAGGGGGGGGCCAGGCAACGAGCAGTACTTC. Its protein is CAWRGGPGNEQYF. This chain links TRBV30 with TRBJ2-7; D possibly corresponds to TRBD2 (7 bases). Trimming left V 3 bases short and J 5 bases short, with 14 bases between. The CDR3 length is 13 residues. Germline assignment: CDR1 GTSNPN and CDR2 SVGIG (reference sequence). Based on the CDR3 plus reference TRBV30 and TRBJ2-7, the full variable domain is SQTIHQWPATLVQPVGSPLSLECTVEGTSNPNLYWYRQAAGRGLQLLFYSVGIGQISSEVPQNLSASRPQDRQFILSSKKLLLSDSGFYLCAWRGGPGNEQYFGPGTRLTVT.

This chain uses TRBV28 with TRBJ1-1, with unresolved D. V was cut by 2 bases and J by 1 base, with 8 bases left in between. This CDR3 spans 14 amino acids. Germline CDR1 and CDR2: MDHEN and SYDVKM. CDR3 bases: TGTGCCAGCAGTTTACAACAGCAGAACACTGAAGCTTTCTTT. It encodes CASSLQQQNTEAFF.

This clone appeared a few times. This sequence joins TRBV6-5 and TRBJ1-6; a possible D gene is TRBD1 (6 bases). The CDR3 contains 14 residues. Germline CDR1 reads MNHEY; CDR2 reads SVGAGI. The V end was cut by 5 bases, the J end by 9 bases, with 14 bases between. The CDR3 sequence is CASSLGTYRSPLHF. CDR3 nucleotide sequence: TGTGCCAGCAGTCTAGGGACATACCGTTCACCCCTCCACTTT.

This clone has only one observation. The chain carries TRBV14 and TRBJ2-1; 14 bases align to TRBD2. The CDR3 spans 20 residues. The V and J ends lost 3 bases and 9 bases, in that order; junction bases with no gene match: 19. Germline-derived CDR1 and CDR2 are SGHDN and FVKESK. The DNA for the CDR3 is TGTGCCAGCAGCCATATGGGGACCCGGACTAGCGGGGGGACCCTGGGTGAGCAGTTCTTC. This sequence encodes CASSHMGTRTSGGTLGEQFF.

V usage is TRBV5-1 and J usage is TRBJ2-1, with D possibly TRBD2 on 6 matching bases. Looked up from germline, CDR1 is SGHRS and CDR2 is YFSETQ. V was cut by 0 bases and J by 2 bases, with 12 bases left in between. This CDR3 spans 16 amino acids. CDR3 nucleotides: TGCGCCAGCAGCTTGGCCGGCGGGATTACCTACAATGAGCAGTTCTTC. This sequence encodes CASSLAGGITYNEQFF.

The count of this clone is one. The CDR3 protein is CASSPAEGEDINQPQHF. The CDR3 DNA reads TGTGCCAGCTCACCGGCTGAAGGGGAAGATATCAATCAGCCCCAGCATTTT. V and J are TRBV18 and TRBJ1-5; D perhaps matches TRBD1 (5 bases). The CDR3 is 17 amino acids. The V end was cut by 3 bases, the J end by 3 bases, with 18 bases between. Germline values: CDR1 KGHSH, CDR2 LQKENI.

This clone has a single count. The chain is built from TRBV7-2 and TRBJ1-1; tentatively, D is TRBD1 (5 bases). The CDR3 spans 14 residues. CDR1 is SGHTA and CDR2 is FQGNSA in the germline V gene. V dropped 0 bases and J dropped 3 bases, with 8 bases sitting between them. The CDR3 coding sequence is TGTGCCAGCAGCTTAGCCGGGGGACACACTGAAGCTTTCTTT. Amino acid sequence: CASSLAGGHTEAFF.

The chain uses TRBV10-3 and TRBJ2-5; the D gene is possibly TRBD1 (8 bases). The CDR3 is 16 amino acids. The V gene's germline CDR1 is ENHRY and CDR2 SYGVKD. V lost 2 bases to trimming and J lost 5 bases, with 18 bases between them. The CDR3 bases are TGTGCCATCAGTGAGGGGGGGGGCAGGGGGCACGAGACCCAGTACTTC. The encoded protein is CAISEGGGRGHETQYF.

V gene TRBV6-4 combines with J gene TRBJ2-1, with TRBD2 as a possible D gene (7 bases). The CDR3 is made up of 16 amino acids. Trimming cost V 5 bases and J 3 bases, with 17 bases left between them. Germline V lookup: CDR1 MRHNA, CDR2 SNTAGT. The CDR3 spells CASSLGGLEDYNEQFF. CDR3 DNA: TGTGCCAGCAGTTTGGGGGGGCTTGAGGACTACAATGAGCAGTTCTTC.

This chain links TRBV27 with TRBJ1-1; TRBD1 matches at 7 bases. Germline V gene lookup returns CDR1 MNHEY and CDR2 SMNVEV (reference sequence). Trimming at V came to 0 bases and at J to 0 bases, leaving 1 base not matched to a gene. CDR3 size: 15 residues. The CDR3 region is CASSLSGTVNTEAFF. The CDR3 coding sequence is TGTGCCAGCAGTTTATCCGGGACAGTGAACACTGAAGCTTTCTTT.

The chain recombines TRBV2 with TRBJ2-3; TRBD2 matches at 8 bases. The germline V gene has CDR1 SNHLY and CDR2 FYNNEI. After removal of 3 bases from V and 3 bases from J, the junction contained 8 bases not matched to a gene. The CDR3 is 16 amino acids. DNA of the CDR3: TGTGCCAGCAGTGATGCGGGAGGCCCAGGTACAGATACGCAGTATTTT. This gives the protein CASSDAGGPGTDTQYF.

This chain links TRBV7-3 with TRBJ2-3; no reliable D call. Looked up from germline, CDR1 is SGHTA and CDR2 is FQGTGA. V was cut by 4 bases and J by 0 bases, with 20 bases left in between. The CDR3 has 18 amino acids. CDR3 protein: CASSSPSLVSASTDTQYF. CDR3 in DNA: TGTGCCAGCAGCTCCCCCAGTCTAGTCTCAGCTAGCACAGATACGCAGTATTTT.

The genes are TRBV4-1 and TRBJ2-3; TRBD2 matches 12 bases. With 2 bases clipped from V and 6 bases from J, the junction kept 3 bases outside the gene matches. From germline, CDR1 is MGHRA and CDR2 YSYEKL. CDR3 length equals 15 residues. The chain's CDR3 is CASSQRLAGVDTQYF. CDR3 in DNA: TGCGCCAGCAGCCAAAGACTAGCGGGAGTGGATACGCAGTATTTT.

This chain connects TRBV5-6 to TRBJ1-1; tentatively, D is TRBD1 (5 bases). V lost 4 bases to trimming and J lost 11 bases, with 12 bases between them. This CDR3 spans 11 amino acids. Per germline, CDR1 SGHDT and CDR2 YYEEEE. CDR3: CASSGGAWAFF. CDR3 DNA: TGTGCCAGCAGCGGAGGGGCGTGGGCTTTCTTT.

The CDR3 DNA reads as TGTGCCTGGGGAACTAGCGGGGGCGTGTATGAGCAGTTCTTC. Its protein product is CAWGTSGGVYEQFF. The chain recombines TRBV30 with TRBJ2-1, with 11 nucleotides matching TRBD2. There are 14 residues in the CDR3. V was clipped by 5 bases and J by 8 bases; unmatched bases: 8. Germline CDR1 reads GTSNPN; CDR2 reads SVGIG (reference sequence).

This clone is a singleton in its sample. The conserved phenylalanine or tryptophan is not found at the CDR3 terminus, so this likely reflects a read error. The DNA is omitted, as the CDR3 cannot be located on it reliably, and the CDR3 follows TCRdb's listing. The chain combines TRBV2 with TRBJ1-2; the table assigns TRBD1, which was not confirmed against the DNA. Germline V gives CDR1 SNHLY, CDR2 FYNNEI. Ends included, the CDR3 has 11 residues. The CDR3 loop reads CASSYTGVPIS.

The chain carries TRBV5-6 and TRBJ2-3; D is perhaps TRBD2 (6 bases). Trimming stripped 0 bases from V and 2 bases from J, with 10 bases between. Germline values: CDR1 SGHDT, CDR2 YYEEEE. The CDR3 loop spans 15 amino acids. CDR3 in amino acids: CASSLDREYTDTQYF. DNA for the CDR3: TGTGCCAGCAGCTTGGACCGGGAGTACACAGATACGCAGTATTTT.

Only one count was recorded for this clone. The chain joins TRBV4-3 to TRBJ2-1; TRBD2 might be the D (5 bases). V was clipped by 0 bases and J by 10 bases, with 13 bases between them. CDR3 length equals 14 residues. Per the germline V gene, CDR1 is LGHNA and CDR2 is YSLEER. The CDR3 here is CASSQDPDSQEQFF. The CDR3 DNA reads as TGCGCCAGCAGCCAAGACCCGGACTCGCAAGAGCAGTTCTTC.

This sequence joins TRBV4-1 and TRBJ2-2; 13 nucleotides match TRBD2. V lost 3 bases and J lost 7; bases outside the gene matches: 8. The CDR3 extends over 17 amino acids. The V gene's germline CDR1 is MGHRA and CDR2 YSYEKL. The CDR3 bases are TGCGCCAGCAGCCAGTCGGGACTAGCGGGAACGGGCGGGGAGCTGTTTTTT. Translating it yields CASSQSGLAGTGGELFF.

The J gene is TRBJ2-3, the V gene TRBV6-6; tentative D call: TRBD2 (5 bases). CDR1 is MNHNY and CDR2 is SVGAGI in the germline V gene (reference sequence). The V end lost 0 bases, the J end lost 0 bases, and 10 bases lay between the germline ends. CDR3 length: 16 residues. Here the CDR3 reads CASSYSVRGSTDTQYF. The CDR3, as DNA: TGTGCCAGCAGTTACTCAGTCCGCGGGAGCACAGATACGCAGTATTTT.

The sample holds a few counts of this clone. The rearrangement joins TRBV29-1 to TRBJ2-7, with a weak D call TRBD2 (10 bases). This CDR3 contains 17 residues. V was shortened by 6 bases and J by 2 bases, with 26 bases between the two germline ends. The V gene's germline CDR1 is SQVTM and CDR2 ANQGSEA. The chain's CDR3 is CSVGTGWLTSGAYEQYF. The CDR3 bases are TGCAGCGTGGGGACAGGGTGGCTTACTAGCGGGGCCTACGAGCAGTACTTC.

This chain links TRBV7-6 with TRBJ2-3; tentative D call: TRBD2 (5 bases). Germline values: CDR1 SGHVS, CDR2 FNYEAQ. V lost 3 bases and J 3 bases, leaving 7 bases between the germline ends. The CDR3 has 13 amino acids. CDR3 amino acids: CASSLGSTDTQYF. CDR3 nucleotides: TGTGCCAGCAGCTTGGGGAGTACAGATACGCAGTATTTT.

CDR3 region: CASSSLGQATEAFF. DNA of the CDR3: TGCGCCAGCAGTTCTTTGGGACAGGCGACTGAAGCTTTCTTT. This chain links TRBV5-1 with TRBJ1-1; 8 bases map to TRBD1. Trimming cost V 5 bases and J 5 bases; bases outside gene matches: 8. The CDR3 covers 14 residues. In germline, CDR1 is SGHRS, CDR2 YFSETQ.

V usage is TRBV27 and J usage is TRBJ1-5; no firm D call. The germline V and J ends were trimmed by 5 bases and 2 bases, with 10 bases remaining between them. CDR3 length equals 14 residues. CDR1 MNHEY and CDR2 SMNVEV come from the germline V gene (reference sequence). The CDR3 reads CASSLVTGNQPQHF. The CDR3 DNA reads TGTGCCAGCAGTCTAGTCACGGGCAATCAGCCCCAGCATTTT.

Here the CDR3 reads CASSLGSGGIYGYTF. In DNA form, the CDR3 reads TGTGCCAGCAGCTTGGGATCGGGCGGGATTTATGGCTACACCTTC. The rearrangement uses TRBV5-6 and TRBJ1-2; no reliable D call. The V gene's germline CDR1 is SGHDT and CDR2 YYEEEE. The CDR3 totals 15 residues. Trimming took 0 bases from V and 5 from J, leaving 14 bases between them.

The rearrangement uses TRBV5-3 and TRBJ2-1; possible D gene TRBD1, 6 bases. TRBV5-3 is identified as an open reading frame with a role that is uncertain. V lost 0 bases and J lost 5, with 24 bases in between. This CDR3 has 19 amino acids. This CDR3 reads CARSLADRSSGRNDNEQFF. DNA for the CDR3: TGTGCCAGAAGCTTGGCCGACAGGTCCAGCGGCCGGAACGACAATGAGCAGTTCTTC.

The chain couples TRBV4-2 to TRBJ1-3; D perhaps matches TRBD1 (5 bases). The V and J ends lost 0 bases and 4 bases respectively, with 13 bases between them. The CDR3 loop spans 16 amino acids. Germline V gives CDR1 LGHNA, CDR2 YNFKEQ. DNA of the CDR3: TGTGCCAGCAGCCAAGACGTGGGGCGTTCGGGAAACACCATATATTTT. Translation: CASSQDVGRSGNTIYF.

The chain is built from TRBV7-8 and TRBJ2-7; 10 bases align to TRBD2. The CDR3 totals 15 residues. Germline V gives CDR1 SGHVS, CDR2 FQNEAQ. V lost 3 bases to trimming and J lost 7 bases; unmatched junction nucleotides: 9. The CDR3 protein is CASSFSSGGASEQYF. CDR3 nucleotide sequence: TGTGCCAGCAGCTTTTCGAGCGGGGGGGCCTCTGAGCAGTACTTC.

The rearrangement links TRBV6-1 to TRBJ1-2; D remains unclear. Trimming stripped 0 bases from V and 4 bases from J, with 6 bases between. The CDR3 sequence is 13 residues long. Germline CDR1 and CDR2: MNHNS and SASEGT. CDR3 amino acids: CASSEANSYGYTF. Written as DNA, the CDR3 is TGTGCCAGCAGTGAAGCAAACAGCTATGGCTACACCTTC.